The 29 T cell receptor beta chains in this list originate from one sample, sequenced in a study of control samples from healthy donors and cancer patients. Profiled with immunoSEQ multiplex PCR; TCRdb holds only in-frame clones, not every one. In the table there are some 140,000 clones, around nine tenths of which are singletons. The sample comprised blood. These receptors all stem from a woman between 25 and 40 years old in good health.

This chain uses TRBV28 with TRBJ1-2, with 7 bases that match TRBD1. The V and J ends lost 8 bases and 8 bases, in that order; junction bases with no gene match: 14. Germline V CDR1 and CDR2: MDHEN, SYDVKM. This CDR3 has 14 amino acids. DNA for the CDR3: TGTGCCAGCGCCTTGGGACAGCGGCGGGAGGGCTACACCTTC. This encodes CASALGQRREGYTF.

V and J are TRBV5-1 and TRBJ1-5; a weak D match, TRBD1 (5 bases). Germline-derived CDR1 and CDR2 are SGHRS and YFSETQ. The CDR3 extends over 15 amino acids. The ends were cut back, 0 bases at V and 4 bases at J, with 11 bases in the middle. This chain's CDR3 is CASSLAGAANQPQHF. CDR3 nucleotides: TGCGCCAGCAGCTTGGCCGGGGCGGCTAATCAGCCCCAGCATTTT.

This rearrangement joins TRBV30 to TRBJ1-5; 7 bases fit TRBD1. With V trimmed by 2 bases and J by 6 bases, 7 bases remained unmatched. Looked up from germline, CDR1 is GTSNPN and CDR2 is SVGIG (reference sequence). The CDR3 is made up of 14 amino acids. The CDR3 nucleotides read TGTGCCTGGAGTTCTAACAGGGGAGGTCAGCCCCAGCATTTT. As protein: CAWSSNRGGQPQHF.

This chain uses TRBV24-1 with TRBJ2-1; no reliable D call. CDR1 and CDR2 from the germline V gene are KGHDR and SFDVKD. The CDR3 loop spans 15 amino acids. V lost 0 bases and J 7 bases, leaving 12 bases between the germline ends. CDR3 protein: CATSDLPTSRNEQFF. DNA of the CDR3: TGTGCCACCAGTGATTTGCCCACGAGCCGGAATGAGCAGTTCTTC.

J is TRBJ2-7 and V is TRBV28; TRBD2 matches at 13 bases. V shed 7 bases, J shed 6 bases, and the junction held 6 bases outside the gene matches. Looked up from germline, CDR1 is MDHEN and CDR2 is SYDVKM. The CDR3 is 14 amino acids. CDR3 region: CASTRTSGSSEQYF. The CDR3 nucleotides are TGTGCCAGCACCCGGACTAGCGGGAGTAGCGAGCAGTACTTC.

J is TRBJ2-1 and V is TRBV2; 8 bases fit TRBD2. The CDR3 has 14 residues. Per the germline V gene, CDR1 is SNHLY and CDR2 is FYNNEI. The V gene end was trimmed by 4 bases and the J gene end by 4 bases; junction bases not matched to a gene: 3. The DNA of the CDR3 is TGTGCCAGCAGTGGCGAGCGGGGGTACAATGAGCAGTTCTTC. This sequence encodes CASSGERGYNEQFF.

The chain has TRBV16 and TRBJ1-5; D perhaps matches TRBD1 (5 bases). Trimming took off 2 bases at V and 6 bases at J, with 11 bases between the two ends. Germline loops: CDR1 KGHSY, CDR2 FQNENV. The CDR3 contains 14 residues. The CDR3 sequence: CASSQPGTTQPQHF. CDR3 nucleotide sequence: TGTGCCAGCAGCCAACCCGGGACCACTCAGCCCCAGCATTTT.

CDR3 sequence reads: CASSPFTIRGRGEQFF. CDR3 in DNA: TGTGCCAGCAGCCCCTTTACAATCCGCGGGAGAGGTGAGCAGTTCTTC. The chain links TRBV9 to TRBJ2-1; 7 bases align to TRBD2. Per germline, CDR1 SGDLS and CDR2 YYNGEE. The CDR3 has 16 amino acids. V dropped 4 bases and J dropped 9; count of bases not matched to a gene: 16.

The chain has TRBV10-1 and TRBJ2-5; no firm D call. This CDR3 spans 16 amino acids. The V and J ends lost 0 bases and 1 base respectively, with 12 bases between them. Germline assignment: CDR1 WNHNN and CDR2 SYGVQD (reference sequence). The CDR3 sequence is CASSESLSGAQETQYF. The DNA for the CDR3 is TGCGCCAGCAGTGAGTCGTTGTCGGGTGCCCAAGAGACCCAGTACTTC.

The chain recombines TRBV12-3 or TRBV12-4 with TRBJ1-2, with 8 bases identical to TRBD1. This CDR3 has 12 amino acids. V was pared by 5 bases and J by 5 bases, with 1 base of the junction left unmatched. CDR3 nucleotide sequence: TGTGCCAGCAGTGGACAGGGATATGGCTACACCTTC. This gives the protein CASSGQGYGYTF.

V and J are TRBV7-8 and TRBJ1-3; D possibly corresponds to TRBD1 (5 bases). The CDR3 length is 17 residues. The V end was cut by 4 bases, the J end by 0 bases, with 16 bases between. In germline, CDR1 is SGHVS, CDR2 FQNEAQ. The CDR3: CASSWGLRKTSGNTIYF. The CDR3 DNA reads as TGTGCCAGCAGCTGGGGGTTGAGGAAAACCTCTGGAAACACCATATATTTT.

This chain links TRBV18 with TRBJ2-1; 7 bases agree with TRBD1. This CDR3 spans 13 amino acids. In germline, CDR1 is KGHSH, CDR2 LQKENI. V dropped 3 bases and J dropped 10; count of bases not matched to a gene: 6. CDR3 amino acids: CASSPGQDWEQFF. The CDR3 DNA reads TGTGCCAGCTCACCCGGACAGGATTGGGAGCAGTTCTTC.

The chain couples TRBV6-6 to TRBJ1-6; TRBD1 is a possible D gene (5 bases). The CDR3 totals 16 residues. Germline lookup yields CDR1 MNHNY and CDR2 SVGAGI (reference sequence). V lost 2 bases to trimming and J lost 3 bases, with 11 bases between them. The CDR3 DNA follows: TGTGCCAGCAGTTACGCCGGGACGCACTATAATTCACCCCTCCACTTT. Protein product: CASSYAGTHYNSPLHF.

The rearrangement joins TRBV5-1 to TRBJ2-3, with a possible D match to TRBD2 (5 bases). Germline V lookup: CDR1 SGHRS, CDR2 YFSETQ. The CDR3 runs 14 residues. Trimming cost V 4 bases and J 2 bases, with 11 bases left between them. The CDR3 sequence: CASSLELVTDTQYF. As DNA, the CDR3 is TGCGCCAGCAGCCTGGAACTAGTCACAGATACGCAGTATTTT.

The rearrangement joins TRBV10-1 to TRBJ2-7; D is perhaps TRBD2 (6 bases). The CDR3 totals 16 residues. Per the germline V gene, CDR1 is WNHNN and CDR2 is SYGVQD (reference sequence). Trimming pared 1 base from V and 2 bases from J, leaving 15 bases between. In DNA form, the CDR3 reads TGCGCCAGCAGTGAGTACGGGGGTACAGGAACCTACGAGCAGTACTTC. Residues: CASSEYGGTGTYEQYF.

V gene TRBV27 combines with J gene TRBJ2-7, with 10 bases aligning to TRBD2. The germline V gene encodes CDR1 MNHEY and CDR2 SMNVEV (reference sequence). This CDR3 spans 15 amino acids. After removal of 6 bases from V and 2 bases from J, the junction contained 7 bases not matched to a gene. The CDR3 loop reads CASSSSGSRTYEQYF. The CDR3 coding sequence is TGTGCCAGCAGCTCTAGCGGGAGCCGGACCTACGAGCAGTACTTC.

CDR3 in DNA: TGTGCCAGCAGCTTAGAGAATGAGCAGTTCTTC. Translation gives CASSLENEQFF. The chain employs TRBV11-3 and TRBJ2-1; no clear D. Trimming removed 0 bases at V and 7 bases at J, with 1 base between. The CDR3 consists of 11 residues. Germline CDR1 is SGHNT and CDR2 is YENEEA.

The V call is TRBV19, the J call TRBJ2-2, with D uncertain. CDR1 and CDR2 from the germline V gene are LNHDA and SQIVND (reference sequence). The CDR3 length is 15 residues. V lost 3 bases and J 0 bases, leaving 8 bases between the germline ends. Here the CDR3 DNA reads TGTGCCAGTAGTATCGGAGCAGCGAACACCGGGGAGCTGTTTTTT. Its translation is CASSIGAANTGELFF.

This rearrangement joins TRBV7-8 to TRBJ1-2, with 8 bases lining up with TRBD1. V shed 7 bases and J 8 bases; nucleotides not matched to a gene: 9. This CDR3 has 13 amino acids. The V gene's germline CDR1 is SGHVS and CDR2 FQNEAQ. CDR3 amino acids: CASTNQGAHGYTF. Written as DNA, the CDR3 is TGTGCCAGCACCAACCAGGGGGCCCACGGCTACACCTTC.

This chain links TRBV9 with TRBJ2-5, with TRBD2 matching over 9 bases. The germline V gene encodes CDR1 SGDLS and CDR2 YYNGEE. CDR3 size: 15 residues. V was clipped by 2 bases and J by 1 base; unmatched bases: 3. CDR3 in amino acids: CASSVLAGVQETQYF. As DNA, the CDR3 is TGTGCCAGCAGCGTGTTAGCGGGAGTCCAAGAGACCCAGTACTTC.

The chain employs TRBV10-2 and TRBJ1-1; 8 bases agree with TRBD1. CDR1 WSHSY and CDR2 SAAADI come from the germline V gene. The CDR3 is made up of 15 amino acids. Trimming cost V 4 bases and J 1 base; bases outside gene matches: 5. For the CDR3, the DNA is TGCGCCAGCAGTGGGCGACAGGGGTCGAACACTGAAGCTTTCTTT. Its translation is CASSGRQGSNTEAFF.

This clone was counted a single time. CDR3 in amino acids: CASSYEGRGPGYTF. Here the CDR3 DNA reads TGTGCCAGCAGTTACGAGGGTCGGGGCCCCGGCTACACCTTC. This chain uses TRBV6-5 with TRBJ1-2; perhaps TRBD1 as D (5 bases). V was trimmed by 2 bases and J by 8 bases, leaving 15 bases between them. Germline lookup yields CDR1 MNHEY and CDR2 SVGAGI. CDR3 length: 14 amino acids.

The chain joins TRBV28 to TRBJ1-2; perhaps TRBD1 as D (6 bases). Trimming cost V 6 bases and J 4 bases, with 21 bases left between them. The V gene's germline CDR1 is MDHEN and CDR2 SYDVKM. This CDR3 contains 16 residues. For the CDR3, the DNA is TGTGCCAGCAGCTCCTCTGTGGCACAGGGATTCTATGGCTACACCTTC. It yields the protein CASSSSVAQGFYGYTF.

This CDR3 is CASSPPGQGGLWNTEAFF. CDR3 nucleotide sequence: TGTGCCAGCAGCCCGCCGGGACAGGGGGGACTTTGGAACACTGAAGCTTTCTTT. The chain couples TRBV7-9 to TRBJ1-1; 11 bases fit TRBD1. The junction had 12 bases not matched to a gene; V was cut back by 5 bases and J by 1 base. The CDR3 has 18 residues. Germline CDR1 is SEHNR and CDR2 is FQNEAQ (reference sequence).

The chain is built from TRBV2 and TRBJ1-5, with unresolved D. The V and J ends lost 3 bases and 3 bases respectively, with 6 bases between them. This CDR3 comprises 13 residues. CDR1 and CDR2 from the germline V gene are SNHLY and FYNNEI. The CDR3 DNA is TGTGCCAGCAGTGACAGGAACAATCAGCCCCAGCATTTT. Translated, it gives CASSDRNNQPQHF.

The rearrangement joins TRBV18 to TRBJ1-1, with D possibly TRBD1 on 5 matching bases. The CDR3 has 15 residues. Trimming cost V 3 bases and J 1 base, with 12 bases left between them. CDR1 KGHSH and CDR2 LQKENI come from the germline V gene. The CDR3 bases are TGTGCCAGCTCACCTTGGCCGGGGCAGAACACTGAAGCTTTCTTT. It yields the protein CASSPWPGQNTEAFF.

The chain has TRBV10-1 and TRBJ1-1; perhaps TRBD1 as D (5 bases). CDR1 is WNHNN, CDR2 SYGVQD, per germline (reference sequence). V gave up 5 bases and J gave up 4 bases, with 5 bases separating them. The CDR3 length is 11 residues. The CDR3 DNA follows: TGCGCCAGCAGTAGGGGCACTGAAGCTTTCTTT. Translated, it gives CASSRGTEAFF.

The CDR3 loop is CSVEFRLADNEQFF. CDR3 nucleotides: TGCAGCGTTGAATTTCGACTAGCGGACAATGAGCAGTTCTTC. This chain joins TRBV29-1 and TRBJ2-1, with 9 bases lining up with TRBD2. CDR3 size: 14 residues. The ends lost 2 bases at V and 5 bases at J; junction bases unmatched: 4. CDR1 SQVTM and CDR2 ANQGSEA come from the germline V gene.

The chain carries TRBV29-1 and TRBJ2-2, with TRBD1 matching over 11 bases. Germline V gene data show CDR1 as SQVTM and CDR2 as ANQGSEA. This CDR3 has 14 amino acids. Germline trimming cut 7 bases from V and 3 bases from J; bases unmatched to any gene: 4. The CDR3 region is CSAGQGADTGELFF. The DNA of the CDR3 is TGCAGCGCAGGACAGGGGGCGGACACCGGGGAGCTGTTTTTT.